The clone carrying this T cell receptor (beta chain) was seen only a few times. Looked up from germline, CDR1 is KGHSH and CDR2 is LQKENI. J lost 0 bases, V lost 3 bases, and 10 bases had no gene match. The CDR3 consists of 17 residues. This record comes from a study of blood T cell repertoires in COVID-19. Study as a whole: Sample material is recorded as cDNA or gDNA derived from T cells, B-cell-depleted T cells, or PBMCs.

Those enrolled, adults aged about 18 to 89 years, came from roughly 23 US areas. Methods used by the authors: It was from reference gene primer amplification that nucleated cell counts were estimated. Clones were sequenced by immunoSEQ multiplex PCR, and TCRdb holds only the in-frame ones, with some missing. V and J calls and clone size are as listed in that table; D and trimming were resolved from the DNA. The table shows under 200,000 clones, with around 89% occurring only once. J is TRBJ2-7 and V is TRBV18; 8 bases are shared with TRBD1. The sequence was obtained from a woman aged 45-59 years who had recovered from COVID-19. The sequenced sample consisted of PBMCs or T cells enriched from blood (not recorded which). The CDR3 sequence: CASSPTLGTGNSYEQYF. DNA of the CDR3: TGTGCCAGCTCACCGACCCTGGGGACAGGCAACTCCTACGAGCAGTACTTC. Filled out from reference TRBV18 and TRBJ2-7, the complete variable domain reads NAGVMQNPRHLVRRRGQEARLRCSPMKGHSHVYWYRQLPEEGLKFMVYLQKENIIDESGMPKERFSAEFPKEGPSILRIQQVVRGDSAAYFCASSPTLGTGNSYEQYFGPGTRLTVT.